The table lists the clone carrying this T cell receptor (beta chain) with a few counts. What it binds is unknown. PCR amplification relied on 60 Vbeta primers (plus 13 Jbeta primers). Sequencing used immunoSEQ multiplex PCR; TCRdb keeps in-frame clones, though not all of them. The data show some 150,000 clones, with around a tenth seen just once and approximately 1.7% held by the top ten. These data come from a study of cytomegalovirus exposure and HLA in healthy donors. Overall study context: In an early release, HLA-typed donors contributed some 82 million unique TCR sequences. Study-level results: Relative to equally common others, HLA-associated TCR beta chains showed greater clonal expansion in a later analysis. TCR beta chain V- and J-gene trimming was linked, in a later analysis, to a missense variant in DCLRE1C. Common viral pathogens seemed to be connected with several of the most significant clusters, according to a later analysis.

Germline loops: CDR1 MNHEY, CDR2 SVGAGI. Trimming took off 6 bases at V and 10 bases at J, with 12 bases between the two ends. The CDR3 loop spans 11 amino acids. The origin of this receptor is a man aged 50 to 60 in good health and CMV-seronegative. V gene TRBV6-5 combines with J gene TRBJ1-1; weak D call: TRBD1 (5 bases). Material for sequencing was PBMCs. CDR3 sequence reads: CASRTDTRAFF. The CDR3 DNA reads TGTGCCAGCAGGACGGACACACGAGCTTTCTTT.